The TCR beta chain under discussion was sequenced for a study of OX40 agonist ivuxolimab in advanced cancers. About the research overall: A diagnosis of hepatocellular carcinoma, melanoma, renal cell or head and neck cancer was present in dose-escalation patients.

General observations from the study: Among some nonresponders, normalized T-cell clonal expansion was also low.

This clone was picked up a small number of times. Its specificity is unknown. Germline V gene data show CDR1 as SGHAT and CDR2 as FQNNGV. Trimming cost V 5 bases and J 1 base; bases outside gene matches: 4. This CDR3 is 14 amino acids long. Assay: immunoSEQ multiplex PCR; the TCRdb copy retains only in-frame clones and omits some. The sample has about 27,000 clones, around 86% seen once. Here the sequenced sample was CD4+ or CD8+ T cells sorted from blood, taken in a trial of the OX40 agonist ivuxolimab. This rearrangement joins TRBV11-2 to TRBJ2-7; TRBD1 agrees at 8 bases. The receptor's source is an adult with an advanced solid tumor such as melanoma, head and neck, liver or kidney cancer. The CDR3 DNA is TGTGCCAGCAGCCCCGGGACAGGTTCCTACGAGCAGTACTTC. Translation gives CASSPGTGSYEQYF.